The rows below give T cell receptor beta chains drawn from one sample of a study of T cell responses to AZD1222 COVID-19 vaccine. The protocol was immunoSEQ multiplex PCR, while the TCRdb copy is restricted to in-frame clones and leaves out a portion. The sample contains 110,000 or so clones, 85% to 90% of which appear only once. The source was peripheral blood, collected on day 0 of AZD1222 vaccination. These receptors were obtained from an adult in good health. Both conserved end residues are part of each CDR3. The D gene is left open where the match is weak. The size of a clone is reported for some rows only, either as once, few or many, or as a class for expanded clones.

>TRBV18|TRBJ1-1|.|.
CASSRGANTEAFF
TGTGCCAGCTCACGAGGCGCGAACACTGAAGCTTTCTTT
>TRBV28|TRBJ1-2|.|.
CASREVKSNGYTF
TGTGCCAGCAGGGAAGTAAAATCCAATGGCTACACCTTC
>TRBV7-3|TRBJ2-7|few|TRBD2
CASSLWGSGVNEQYF
TGTGCCAGCAGCTTATGGGGGAGCGGGGTTAACGAGCAGTACTTC
>TRBV6-5|TRBJ1-2|.|.
CASRDRPIYGYTF
TGTGCCAGCAGGGACCGACCGATATATGGCTACACCTTC
>TRBV10-1|TRBJ2-7|.|TRBD2
CASSGEGSGIYEQYF
TGCGCCAGCAGTGGTGAGGGGAGCGGGATTTACGAGCAGTACTTC
>TRBV6-2/TRBV6-3|TRBJ1-6|.|TRBD1
CASSRPGTGYSPLHF
TGTGCCAGCAGTCGGCCCGGGACAGGGTATTCACCCCTCCACTTT
>TRBV19|TRBJ1-2|few|.
CASSIDRYGYTF
TGTGCCAGTAGTATAGATCGCTATGGCTACACCTTC
>TRBV5-1|TRBJ1-4|.|.
CASSSGWGGNEKLFF
TGCGCCAGCAGCTCCGGTTGGGGGGGTAATGAAAAACTGTTTTTT
>TRBV6-5|TRBJ1-2|.|.
CASRGASAYGYTF
TGTGCCAGCAGAGGAGCGTCTGCCTATGGCTACACCTTC
>TRBV5-1|TRBJ2-1|.|.
CASSLGSRSSYNEQFF
TGCGCCAGCAGCTTGGGCTCGCGGAGCTCCTACAATGAGCAGTTCTTC
>TRBV6-1|TRBJ2-2|once|.
CASSEAGLALGELFF
TGTGCCAGCAGTGAAGCCGGCTTGGCGCTCGGGGAGCTGTTTTTT
>TRBV7-9|TRBJ1-1|.|.
CASSLSENTEAFF
TGTGCCAGCAGCTTGTCAGAGAACACTGAAGCTTTCTTT
>TRBV28|TRBJ2-7|.|TRBD1
CASRSSGTGRKLGQYF
TGTGCCAGCAGGTCCTCCGGGACAGGTAGAAAGTTAGGGCAGTACTTC
>TRBV29-1|TRBJ1-2|.|TRBD1
CSAWDRPYGYTF
TGCAGCGCCTGGGACAGGCCATATGGCTACACCTTC
>TRBV28|TRBJ1-2|few|.
CASSSLRLLVDTF
TGTGCCAGCAGCTCCCTGAGGCTTTTGGTCGATACCTTC
>TRBV7-7|TRBJ2-5|.|TRBD2
CASSSRPSGAQETQYF
TGTGCCAGCAGCTCGCGGCCAAGCGGGGCCCAAGAGACCCAGTACTTC
>TRBV6-5|TRBJ1-2|.|.
CASTAAENYGYTF
TGTGCCAGCACCGCAGCTGAGAACTATGGCTACACCTTC
>TRBV7-9|TRBJ1-2|few|TRBD1
CASSWEGAYGYTF
TGTGCCAGCAGTTGGGAGGGGGCCTATGGCTACACCTTC
>TRBV6-7|TRBJ2-7|.|TRBD1
CASSHLTGAYEQYF
TGTGCCAGCAGCCACCTGACAGGGGCCTACGAGCAGTACTTC
>TRBV6-1|TRBJ2-5|.|TRBD1
CASSETGTDQETQYF
TGTGCCAGCAGTGAAACCGGGACAGACCAAGAGACCCAGTACTTC
>TRBV28|TRBJ1-5|once|.
CASRTGGDQPQHF
TGTGCCAGCAGGACGGGGGGGGATCAGCCCCAGCATTTT
>TRBV12-5|TRBJ2-1|.|.
CASGLVHGDFGTNYNEQFF
TGTGCTAGTGGTTTGGTACACGGGGATTTCGGGACAAACTACAATGAGCAGTTCTTC
>TRBV20-1|TRBJ2-3|.|TRBD2
CSASQLAGGTDTQYF
TGCAGTGCTAGTCAACTAGCGGGGGGCACAGATACGCAGTATTTT
>TRBV5-6|TRBJ1-5|medium-sized|TRBD1
CASSPDRGTSNQPQHF
TGTGCCAGCAGCCCCGACAGGGGAACTAGCAATCAGCCCCAGCATTTT
>TRBV4-3|TRBJ1-6|.|.
CASSQGRGRLNSPLHF
TGCGCCAGCAGCCAAGGTAGGGGCCGACTGAATTCACCCCTCCACTTT
>TRBV5-4|TRBJ1-4|few|TRBD1
CASSPQGRNEKLFF
TGTGCCAGCAGCCCACAGGGGAGAAATGAAAAACTGTTTTTT
>TRBV25-1|TRBJ1-6|.|TRBD1
CASSEIDREGSPLHF
TGTGCCAGCAGTGAAATAGACAGGGAAGGTTCACCCCTCCACTTT
>TRBV6-5|TRBJ2-5|.|TRBD2
CASSYSGLAFQETQYF
TGTGCCAGCAGTTACTCTGGACTAGCTTTCCAAGAGACCCAGTACTTC
>TRBV30|TRBJ1-2|.|.
CAWSVDDRRLFGYTF
TGTGCCTGGAGTGTTGACGACAGGAGACTCTTTGGCTACACCTTC
>TRBV7-2|TRBJ1-4|.|.
CASSSPTEGFGEKLFF
TGTGCCAGCAGCTCCCCCACAGAGGGGTTCGGTGAAAAACTGTTTTTT
>TRBV7-2|TRBJ2-5|.|.
CASSSHRGGRETQYF
TGTGCCAGCAGCTCCCACAGGGGGGGGAGAGAGACCCAGTACTTC
>TRBV5-1|TRBJ2-2|.|.
CASSLSATNTGELFF
TGCGCCAGCAGCTTGTCCGCCACGAACACCGGGGAGCTGTTTTTT
>TRBV5-8|TRBJ1-5|.|.
CASSLTYGTPGDQPQHF
TGTGCCAGCAGCTTAACCTACGGGACACCGGGGGATCAGCCCCAGCATTTT
>TRBV6-5|TRBJ1-5|.|.
CASSYQPQHF
TGTGCCAGCAGTTACCAGCCCCAGCATTTT
>TRBV13|TRBJ1-5|.|.
CASSLQGPNQPQHF
TGTGCCAGCAGCTTACAGGGGCCGAATCAGCCCCAGCATTTT
>TRBV29-1|TRBJ1-1|few|.
CSVGRNTEAFF
TGCAGCGTTGGCAGGAACACTGAAGCTTTCTTT
>TRBV28|TRBJ1-6|.|TRBD1
CARTGTGGYYNSPLHF
TGTGCCAGGACTGGGACAGGGGGATACTATAATTCACCCCTCCACTTT